These 14 T cell receptor beta chains share one sample of origin, sequenced in a study of brain T cells in children with intractable seizures. The assay was immunoSEQ multiplex PCR, and TCRdb's table has in-frame clones only and misses some. The table includes around 100,000 clones, roughly 94% detected once. Sequencing was performed on peripheral blood, taken at surgery. Receptors were obtained from a boy in the first two years of life with hemimegalencephaly and intractable seizures.

The V and J genes are TRBV7-8 and TRBJ2-3; TRBD1 agrees at 9 bases. Germline trimming cut 5 bases from V and 2 bases from J; bases unmatched to any gene: 5. Germline CDR1 SGHVS, CDR2 FQNEAQ. The CDR3 sequence is 15 residues long. Here the CDR3 reads CASSGTGLVTDTQYF. In DNA, the CDR3 is TGTGCCAGCAGCGGGACAGGGTTGGTCACAGATACGCAGTATTTT.

The rearrangement uses TRBV4-1 and TRBJ2-1; no firm D call. CDR3 length equals 16 residues. Germline CDR1 reads MGHRA; CDR2 reads YSYEKL. Between the trimmed V and J ends, which lost 0 bases and 7 bases, there was a span of 16 bases. CDR3 amino acids: CASSQEEIGPLNEQFF. DNA of the CDR3: TGCGCCAGCAGCCAAGAGGAGATAGGGCCTTTAAATGAGCAGTTCTTC.

J is TRBJ2-7 and V is TRBV19; the match to TRBD1 covers 9 bases. The CDR3 is made up of 13 amino acids. The ends lost 5 bases at V and 6 bases at J; junction bases unmatched: 5. The germline CDR1 and CDR2 sequences are LNHDA and SQIVND (reference sequence). The CDR3 coding sequence is TGTGCCAGTAGTCTACAGGGGGCGAGCGAGCAGTACTTC. It is translated as CASSLQGASEQYF.

The rearrangement joins TRBV7-9 to TRBJ2-5; D is perhaps TRBD1 or TRBD2 (5 bases each). This CDR3 region has 14 residues. The V and J ends lost 5 bases and 5 bases respectively, with 15 bases between them. CDR1 and CDR2 from the germline V gene are SEHNR and FQNEAQ (reference sequence). CDR3 sequence (DNA): TGTGCCAGCAGCCCAGAGAGAGGGGAGGAGACCCAGTACTTC. It yields the protein CASSPERGEETQYF. Full variable domain (missing parts from reference TRBV7-9 and TRBJ2-5): DTGVSQNPRHKITKRGQNVTFRCDPISEHNRLYWYRQTLGQGPEFLTYFQNEAQLEKSRLLSDRFSAERPKGSFSTLEIQRTEQGDSAMYLCASSPERGEETQYFGPGTRLLVL.

V usage is TRBV5-1 and J usage is TRBJ2-7; 12 bases are a match to TRBD1. Losses at the gene ends were 6 bases for V and 7 bases for J; bases not matched to a gene: 11. The CDR3 runs to 15 residues. Germline V lookup: CDR1 SGHRS, CDR2 YFSETQ. CDR3 residues: CASTLGTGGAREQYF. For the CDR3, the DNA is TGCGCCAGCACCCTGGGGACAGGGGGCGCGAGGGAGCAGTACTTC.

V is TRBV13 and J is TRBJ2-2; D call uncertain. CDR1 is PRHDT and CDR2 is FYEKMQ in the germline V gene (reference sequence). V was pared by 3 bases and J by 2 bases, with 1 base between. The CDR3 contains 12 residues. CDR3 protein: CASSFNTGELFF. The CDR3 DNA sequence: TGTGCCAGCAGCTTCAACACCGGGGAGCTGTTTTTT.

J is TRBJ1-2 and V is TRBV27; perhaps TRBD1 as D (5 bases). The length of the CDR3 is 19 residues. Germline loops: CDR1 MNHEY, CDR2 SMNVEV (reference sequence). Trimming shortened V by 1 base and J by 5 bases, and 26 bases separated the two germline ends. CDR3 sequence reads: CASSLLGVRPGEKGYGYTF. CDR3 DNA sequence: TGTGCCAGCAGTTTATTAGGTGTGAGGCCCGGGGAGAAGGGGTATGGCTACACCTTC.

The chain employs TRBV18 and TRBJ2-5; tentatively, D is TRBD2 (5 bases). Germline CDR1 is KGHSH and CDR2 is LQKENI. The germline V and J ends were trimmed by 3 bases and 1 base, with 12 bases remaining between them. The CDR3 is 15 residues long. CDR3: CASSPTLASQETQYF. CDR3 DNA: TGTGCCAGCTCACCGACTCTAGCAAGCCAAGAGACCCAGTACTTC. The entire variable domain, with the rest obtained from reference TRBV18 and TRBJ2-5, is as follows: NAGVMQNPRHLVRRRGQEARLRCSPMKGHSHVYWYRQLPEEGLKFMVYLQKENIIDESGMPKERFSAEFPKEGPSILRIQQVVRGDSAAYFCASSPTLASQETQYFGPGTRLLVL.

This chain uses TRBV21-1 with TRBJ2-1; TRBD2 was called by the table and not checked on the DNA. TRBV21-1 is a pseudogene. The CDR3 covers 11 residues. In DNA, the CDR3 is TGTGCCAGCCTGTTCTACAATGAGCAGTTCTTC. Translated, it gives CASLFYNEQFF.

The CDR3 coding sequence is TGCGCCAGTCGACTAGCGGTCGGCACAAATGAGCAGTTCTTC. Translation gives CASRLAVGTNEQFF. This chain links TRBV5-1 with TRBJ2-1, with TRBD2 matching over 9 bases. The trim removed 8 bases at V and 7 bases at J, leaving 10 bases unmatched. The length of the CDR3 is 14 residues. Germline V lookup: CDR1 SGHRS, CDR2 YFSETQ.

The V call is TRBV28, the J call TRBJ1-1; TRBD1 is a possible D gene (6 bases). V was trimmed by 6 bases and J by 0 bases, leaving 11 bases between them. The CDR3 has 14 amino acids. Germline loops: CDR1 MDHEN, CDR2 SYDVKM. CDR3 amino acids: CASSTDSMNTEAFF. CDR3 DNA: TGTGCCAGCAGCACGGACAGCATGAACACTGAAGCTTTCTTT.

The CDR3 loop is CASSRTGTATEAFF. DNA of the CDR3: TGTGCCAGCAGCCGGACCGGGACAGCCACTGAAGCTTTCTTT. V gene TRBV5-4 combines with J gene TRBJ1-1, with 7 bases aligning to TRBD1. The V and J ends lost 4 bases and 4 bases, in that order; junction bases with no gene match: 7. The CDR3 runs 14 residues. CDR1 is SGHNT and CDR2 is YYREEE in the germline V gene (reference sequence).

This chain joins TRBV5-1 and TRBJ1-2; D not resolved. Germline V gene lookup returns CDR1 SGHRS and CDR2 YFSETQ. Trimming stripped 4 bases from V and 8 bases from J, with 9 bases between. The CDR3 has 11 residues. DNA of the CDR3: TGCGCCAGCAGCCCGGGTAGGGGCTACACCTTC. Translating gives CASSPGRGYTF.

The gene calls are TRBV4-3 and TRBJ2-1; 11 bases are shared with TRBD2. The CDR3 runs to 21 residues. With V trimmed by 0 bases and J by 0 bases, 13 bases remained unmatched. CDR1 LGHNA and CDR2 YSLEER come from the germline V gene. The CDR3 DNA follows: TGCGCCAGCAGCCAAGATATCGGGACTAGCGGATTACTGAGCTCCTACAATGAGCAGTTCTTC. Translating gives CASSQDIGTSGLLSSYNEQFF.